This TCR beta chain was retrieved from a study of blood T cell repertoires in COVID-19. Background on the study: Donors in the United States, Italy and Spain gave samples during acute or convalescent COVID-19.

Using immunoSEQ multiplex PCR, the repertoire was profiled, and TCRdb retains in-frame clones only, with some absent. This table has tens of thousands of clones, around 79% appearing once. This clone was counted between two and nine times. CDR3 length: 13 residues. Trimming shortened V by 4 bases and J by 3 bases, and 7 bases separated the two germline ends. Germline CDR1 reads MNHEY; CDR2 reads SVGAGI. Sequenced material: peripheral blood. The chain uses TRBV6-5 and TRBJ1-3; no clear D gene. This TCR was sampled from a human donor in a cohort sampled during active COVID-19. The CDR3 protein is CASSSRDGNTIYF. The CDR3 DNA is TGTGCCAGCAGTTCCCGGGATGGAAACACCATATATTTT.